The 31 T cell receptor beta chains given below trace back to one sample, sequenced in a study of T cell repertoires in cytomegalovirus infection. TCRdb reprocessed the reads with MiXCR, giving one entry per CDR3 protein. The profile shows 110,000 to 150,000 distinct CDR3 sequences, approximately 30% of them singletons. No antigen is known for these receptors. Sequencing was performed on CD8+ T cells from cultured PBMCs, taken from culture after CMV antigen stimulation. The receptors originated from a human donor in good health (CMV status not recorded). Some clones in this sample may be carry-over from other donors' samples.

The chain joins TRBV12-5 to TRBJ1-2; no firm D call. V was clipped by 5 bases and J by 2 bases, with 6 bases between them. The length of the CDR3 is 12 residues. CDR1 and CDR2 (germline): LGHNT, FRNRAP. CDR3 region: CASGGSNYGYTF. In DNA, the CDR3 is TGTGCTAGTGGTGGCTCAAACTATGGCTACACCTTC.

The chain is built from TRBV7-6 and TRBJ2-7; 9 positions match TRBD1. Losses at the gene ends were 4 bases for V and 7 bases for J; bases not matched to a gene: 5. The length of the CDR3 is 13 residues. Germline V gene lookup returns CDR1 SGHVS and CDR2 FNYEAQ. The CDR3 is CASSSGTGLEQYF. The DNA for the CDR3 is TGTGCCAGCAGCTCCGGGACAGGGTTGGAGCAGTACTTC.

Points on this clonotype: One end of the junction is discordant with germline, which a read error may explain. This rearrangement joins TRBV24-1 to TRBJ2-3; a possible D gene is TRBD2 (5 bases). Germline V CDR1 and CDR2: KGHDR, SFDVKD. The CDR3 runs to 12 residues. The DNA of the CDR3 is TGTGTCACCGATAGCGGCACAGATACGCAGTATTTT. This gives the protein CVTDSGTDTQYF.

The rearrangement joins TRBV11-2 to TRBJ2-1, with TRBD2 matching over 8 bases. Germline-derived CDR1 and CDR2 are SGHAT and FQNNGV. The CDR3 length is 16 residues. The ends lost 5 bases at V and 4 bases at J; junction bases unmatched: 10. CDR3 coding DNA: TGTGCCAGCAGCCGGGTAGGCGGGGGGAGATACAATGAGCAGTTCTTC. As protein: CASSRVGGGRYNEQFF. Drawing the rest from reference TRBV11-2 and TRBJ2-1, the complete variable domain is EAGVAQSPRYKIIEKRQSVAFWCNPISGHATLYWYQQILGQGPKLLIQFQNNGVVDDSQLPKDRFSAERLKGVDSTLKIQPAKLEDSAVYLCASSRVGGGRYNEQFFGPGTRLTVL.

This clonotype was seen repeatedly, ten times or more. CDR3 DNA sequence: TGTGCCAGCAGTTTATCCCCCCGCGTTGGCTACACCTTC. This encodes CASSLSPRVGYTF. The chain employs TRBV12-3 or TRBV12-4 and TRBJ1-2; unclear D gene. The CDR3 contains 13 residues. The V end lost 2 bases, the J end lost 7 bases, and 11 bases lay between the germline ends.

The table lists this clonotype with a few counts. The CDR3: CASSLGLAGDTGELFF. DNA of the CDR3: TGTGCCAGCAGTTTAGGGCTAGCGGGGGACACCGGGGAGCTGTTTTTT. The chain recombines TRBV12-3 or TRBV12-4 with TRBJ2-2, with 10 bases that match TRBD2. The ends lost 1 base at V and 3 bases at J; junction bases unmatched: 2. The CDR3 has 16 residues.

The chain couples TRBV27 to TRBJ1-6; D ambiguous. Germline V gene lookup returns CDR1 MNHEY and CDR2 SMNVEV (reference sequence). The CDR3 runs 14 residues. Deletions cut 4 bases from V and 9 bases from J, with 13 bases between. CDR3 protein: CASSSPGAGSPLHF. CDR3 nucleotide sequence: TGTGCCAGCAGTTCCCCGGGAGCAGGTTCACCCCTCCACTTT.

V is TRBV7-6 and J is TRBJ2-5; D is perhaps TRBD2 (6 bases). CDR3 length: 13 amino acids. V lost 5 bases to trimming and J lost 0 bases, with 7 bases between them. Germline-derived CDR1 and CDR2 are SGHVS and FNYEAQ. The CDR3 here is CASSRDYQETQYF. Written as DNA, the CDR3 is TGTGCCAGCAGCCGGGACTACCAAGAGACCCAGTACTTC. Based on the CDR3 plus reference TRBV7-6 and TRBJ2-5, the full variable domain is GAGVSQSPRYKVTKRGQDVALRCDPISGHVSLYWYRQALGQGPEFLTYFNYEAQQDKSGLPNDRFSAERPEGSISTLTIQRTEQRDSAMYRCASSRDYQETQYFGPGTRLLVL.

V is TRBV7-9 and J is TRBJ2-7, with TRBD2 matching 8 bases. V was pared by 5 bases and J by 0 bases, with 9 bases of the junction left unmatched. This CDR3 comprises 16 residues. CDR1 and CDR2 from the germline V gene are SEHNR and FQNEAQ (reference sequence). The CDR3 sequence is CASSPNGLAHSYEQYF. CDR3 DNA: TGTGCCAGCAGCCCCAACGGACTAGCTCACTCCTACGAGCAGTACTTC.

As to this clonotype: A read error is possible here, since a much larger clone lies one base away. V and J are TRBV2 and TRBJ1-1; 7 bases align to TRBD1. This CDR3 contains 15 residues. Germline V gives CDR1 SNHLY, CDR2 FYNNEI. The trim removed 9 bases at V and 8 bases at J, leaving 18 bases unmatched. CDR3 coding DNA: TGTGCCAGAAGTCATAGACAGGGCAAAAACCGGGAAGCTTTCTTT. It translates to CARSHRQGKNREAFF.

This chain joins TRBV20-1 and TRBJ2-7, with D possibly TRBD1 on 5 matching bases. V lost 5 bases and J 0 bases, leaving 11 bases between the germline ends. This CDR3 region has 13 residues. Germline V lookup: CDR1 DFQATT, CDR2 SNEGSKA (reference sequence). CDR3 region: CSAVDTNSYEQYF. The DNA of the CDR3 is TGCAGTGCTGTGGACACAAACTCCTACGAGCAGTACTTC.

The V gene is TRBV5-3, the J gene TRBJ2-5; no firm D call. TRBV5-3 belongs to the ORF category, with a function that is uncertain. The CDR3 is 13 residues long. Trimming took 8 bases from V and 5 from J, leaving 16 bases between them. CDR3 nucleotide sequence: TGTGCCAGCAGCCTCTGGGGTTGGGAGACCCAGTACTTC. Translation gives CASSLWGWETQYF.

This clonotype was seen a handful of times. The CDR3 DNA reads as TGTGCCAGCAGCTATGACAGGGGAGACACTGAAGCTTTCTTT. This translates into CASSYDRGDTEAFF. The genes are TRBV5-6 and TRBJ1-1; 8 nucleotides agree with TRBD1. Germline trimming cut 3 bases from V and 3 bases from J; bases unmatched to any gene: 4. The CDR3 covers 14 residues. Germline loops: CDR1 SGHDT, CDR2 YYEEEE.

This clonotype turned up a few times. The rearrangement uses TRBV15 and TRBJ1-1; weak D call: TRBD1 (6 bases). The V and J ends lost 2 bases and 5 bases respectively, with 15 bases between them. CDR3 length equals 15 residues. The germline CDR1 and CDR2 sequences are LNHNV and YYDKDF (reference sequence). The CDR3 region is CATSRKQGGGTEAFF. The CDR3 nucleotides read TGTGCCACCAGCAGAAAACAGGGTGGAGGAACTGAAGCTTTCTTT.

The V call is TRBV2, the J call TRBJ1-1, with a weak D call TRBD1 (6 bases). Deletions cut 8 bases from V and 7 bases from J, with 29 bases between. This CDR3 has 17 residues. The germline gives CDR1 SNHLY, CDR2 FYNNEI. This chain's CDR3 is CASPEWRAGEGDHEAFF. The CDR3 coding sequence is TGTGCCAGCCCCGAGTGGAGAGCAGGGGAGGGGGACCATGAAGCTTTCTTT.

The V call is TRBV6-6, the J call TRBJ1-5; TRBD1 matches at 12 bases. V trimming: 0 bases; J trimming: 2 bases; junction bases outside the gene matches: 11. Per germline, CDR1 MNHNY and CDR2 SVGAGI (reference sequence). The CDR3 spans 20 residues. This CDR3 is CASSYSFGTGGDLGNQPQHF. As DNA, the CDR3 is TGTGCCAGCAGTTACTCCTTTGGGACAGGGGGCGACTTGGGCAATCAGCCCCAGCATTTT.

The chain joins TRBV20-1 to TRBJ2-1, with TRBD2 matching over 9 bases. The CDR3 loop spans 15 amino acids. The V gene end was trimmed by 6 bases and the J gene end by 7 bases; junction bases not matched to a gene: 13. CDR1 is DFQATT, CDR2 SNEGSKA, per germline (reference sequence). The CDR3 DNA is TGCAGTGCGGCACAAGCGGGGGGTTTTGGTAATGAGCAGTTCTTC. Protein product: CSAAQAGGFGNEQFF.

This clonotype was seen repeatedly, ten times or more. The V and J genes are TRBV7-9 and TRBJ2-7; 10 bases line up with TRBD1. The CDR3 sequence is 14 residues long. Germline V gene lookup returns CDR1 SEHNR and CDR2 FQNEAQ (reference sequence). V was clipped by 1 base and J by 5 bases; unmatched bases: 2. This chain's CDR3 is CASSLVTGGDEQYF. CDR3 DNA sequence: TGTGCCAGCAGCTTAGTGACAGGGGGCGACGAGCAGTACTTC.

The V and J genes are TRBV5-1 and TRBJ2-1; D may be TRBD2 (6 bases). The V end was cut by 3 bases, the J end by 10 bases, with 26 bases between. This CDR3 comprises 17 residues. The germline V gene has CDR1 SGHRS and CDR2 YFSETQ. The CDR3 DNA follows: TGCGCCAGCAGCTCAGCGACCGGGACTCTGTACAATGAAGAGCAGTTCTTC. Protein product: CASSSATGTLYNEEQFF. Full variable domain (missing parts from reference TRBV5-1 and TRBJ2-1): KAGVTQTPRYLIKTRGQQVTLSCSPISGHRSVSWYQQTPGQGLQFLFEYFSETQRNKGNFPGRFSGRQFSNSRSEMNVSTLELGDSALYLCASSSATGTLYNEEQFFGPGTRLTVL.

The chain carries TRBV15 and TRBJ2-7; 10 bases are a match to TRBD1. The germline CDR1 and CDR2 sequences are LNHNV and YYDKDF (reference sequence). The junction had 7 bases not matched to a gene; V was cut back by 2 bases and J by 6 bases. This CDR3 region has 15 residues. This chain's CDR3 is CATSRKGQGVVEQYF. The CDR3 region has the DNA TGTGCCACCAGCAGAAAAGGACAGGGGGTTGTCGAGCAGTACTTC.

The chain carries TRBV6-5 and TRBJ2-1; D ambiguous. CDR3 length: 13 amino acids. The V end lost 6 bases, the J end lost 3 bases, and 9 bases lay between the germline ends. CDR1 and CDR2 from the germline V gene are MNHEY and SVGAGI. CDR3 bases: TGTGCCAGCAGCCACATGGGCTACAATGAGCAGTTCTTC. This translates into CASSHMGYNEQFF.

This clonotype turned up a few times. The genes are TRBV2 and TRBJ2-5; D perhaps matches TRBD2 (6 bases). Trimming shortened V by 8 bases and J by 0 bases, and 16 bases separated the two germline ends. In germline, CDR1 is SNHLY, CDR2 FYNNEI. This CDR3 spans 15 amino acids. The CDR3 bases are TGTGCCAGCCTAGTTGCTGGGGGGTACCAAGAGACCCAGTACTTC. Protein: CASLVAGGYQETQYF.

This sequence joins TRBV9 and TRBJ2-3; D is possibly TRBD2 (6 bases). Germline CDR1 SGDLS, CDR2 YYNGEE. The CDR3 has 17 residues. Trimming left V 4 bases short and J 0 bases short, with 18 bases between. CDR3: CASSPEGSGLSTDTQYF. The DNA of the CDR3 is TGTGCCAGCAGCCCGGAGGGTAGCGGCCTTAGCACAGATACGCAGTATTTT.

The chain employs TRBV11-2 and TRBJ2-1, with D maybe TRBD2 (7 bases). The germline CDR1 and CDR2 sequences are SGHAT and FQNNGV. Trimming removed 6 bases from V and 4 bases from J, with 19 bases in between. The CDR3 is 16 amino acids. The CDR3: CASRLPGGAGYNEQFF. As DNA, the CDR3 is TGTGCCAGCAGGCTCCCTGGGGGGGCCGGATACAATGAGCAGTTCTTC.

This chain connects TRBV3-1 to TRBJ2-1; 11 nucleotides align to TRBD2. V lost 8 bases to trimming and J lost 7 bases; unmatched junction nucleotides: 4. CDR1 and CDR2 from the germline V gene are LGHDT and YNNKEL (reference sequence). This CDR3 contains 13 residues. DNA for the CDR3: TGTGCCAGCCAGGCTAGCGGGGGGAATGAGCAGTTCTTC. Translated: CASQASGGNEQFF.

The chain links TRBV20-1 to TRBJ1-1, with 12 bases fitting TRBD1. The CDR3 totals 18 residues. From germline, CDR1 is DFQATT and CDR2 SNEGSKA (reference sequence). Unmatched junction bases numbered 14, after V lost 6 bases and J lost 0 bases. DNA of the CDR3: TGCAGTGCCCCCGGGACAGGGGGCGATTTCATTATGAACACTGAAGCTTTCTTT. It translates to CSAPGTGGDFIMNTEAFF.

This clonotype came up a few times. This rearrangement joins TRBV2 to TRBJ2-3; no definite D call. Germline assignment: CDR1 SNHLY and CDR2 FYNNEI. The CDR3 sequence is 12 residues long. Between the trimmed V and J ends, which lost 6 bases and 8 bases, there was a span of 12 bases. The CDR3 reads CASSAPSLTQYF. In DNA, the CDR3 is TGTGCCAGCAGCGCCCCTTCTCTTACGCAGTATTTT.

The CDR3 here is CASSPGYNTEAFF. The DNA for the CDR3 is TGTGCCAGCAGCCCCGGGTATAACACTGAAGCTTTCTTT. This rearrangement joins TRBV6-5 to TRBJ1-1; no reliable D call. Germline V gives CDR1 MNHEY, CDR2 SVGAGI. The V and J ends lost 6 bases and 2 bases respectively, with 10 bases between them. CDR3 length: 13 residues.

This chain links TRBV7-9 with TRBJ2-7; D may be TRBD2 (6 bases). This CDR3 contains 12 residues. V lost 8 bases and J 3 bases, leaving 11 bases between the germline ends. Germline V gives CDR1 SEHNR, CDR2 FQNEAQ (reference sequence). The CDR3 sequence is CASFGGYYEQYF. CDR3 in DNA: TGTGCCAGCTTTGGGGGGTACTACGAGCAGTACTTC.

The chain joins TRBV27 to TRBJ1-1; maybe TRBD1 (5 bases). The V end was cut by 5 bases, the J end by 4 bases, with 14 bases between. Germline V gene data show CDR1 as MNHEY and CDR2 as SMNVEV (reference sequence). CDR3 length: 14 amino acids. The CDR3 bases are TGTGCCAGCAGTCCCCAGGGCTATGGCACTGAAGCTTTCTTT. This sequence encodes CASSPQGYGTEAFF.

V gene TRBV10-2 combines with J gene TRBJ1-2; 7 positions agree with TRBD1. V shed 2 bases, J shed 1 base, and the junction held 4 bases outside the gene matches. The CDR3 has 15 residues. In germline, CDR1 is WSHSY, CDR2 SAAADI. CDR3 DNA: TGCGCCAGCAGTGAGGGGACAGCTAATAACTATGGCTACACCTTC. Protein sequence: CASSEGTANNYGYTF.